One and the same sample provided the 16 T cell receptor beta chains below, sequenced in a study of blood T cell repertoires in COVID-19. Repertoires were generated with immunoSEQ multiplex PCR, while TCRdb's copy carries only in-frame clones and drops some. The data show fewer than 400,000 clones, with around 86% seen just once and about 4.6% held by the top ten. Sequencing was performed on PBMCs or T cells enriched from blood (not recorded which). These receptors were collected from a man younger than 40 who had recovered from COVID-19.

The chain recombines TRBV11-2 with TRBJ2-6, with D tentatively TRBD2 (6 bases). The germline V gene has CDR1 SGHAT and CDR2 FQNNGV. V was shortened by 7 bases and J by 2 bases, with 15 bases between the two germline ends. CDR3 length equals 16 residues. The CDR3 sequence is CASKEGSFPGANVLTF. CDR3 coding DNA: TGTGCCAGCAAGGAGGGCAGTTTCCCTGGGGCCAACGTCCTGACTTTC.

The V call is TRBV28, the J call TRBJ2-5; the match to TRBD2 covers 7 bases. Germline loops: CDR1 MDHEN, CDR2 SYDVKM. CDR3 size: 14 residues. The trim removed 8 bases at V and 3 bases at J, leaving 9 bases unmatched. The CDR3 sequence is CASLLQRGKETQYF. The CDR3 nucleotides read TGTGCCAGCCTTCTCCAGCGGGGCAAAGAGACCCAGTACTTC.

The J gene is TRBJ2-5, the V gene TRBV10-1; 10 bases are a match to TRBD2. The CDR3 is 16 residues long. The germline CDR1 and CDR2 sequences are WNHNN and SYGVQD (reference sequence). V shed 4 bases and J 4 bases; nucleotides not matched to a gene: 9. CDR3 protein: CASSGPSGSGVETQYF. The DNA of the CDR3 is TGCGCCAGCAGTGGGCCTAGCGGGAGCGGTGTAGAGACCCAGTACTTC.

CDR3 nucleotides: TGTGCCAGCAGCTTAGTCGAAGTTGTCAGTGAATACGAGCAGTACTTC. Protein: CASSLVEVVSEYEQYF. This chain uses TRBV11-2 with TRBJ2-7; D is undetermined. Deletions cut 1 base from V and 4 bases from J, with 17 bases between. This CDR3 is built from 16 residues. CDR1 is SGHAT and CDR2 is FQNNGV in the germline V gene.

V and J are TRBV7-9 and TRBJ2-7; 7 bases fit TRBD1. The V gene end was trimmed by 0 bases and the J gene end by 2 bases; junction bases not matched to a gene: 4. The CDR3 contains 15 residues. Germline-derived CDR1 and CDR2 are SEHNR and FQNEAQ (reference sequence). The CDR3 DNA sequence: TGTGCCAGCAGCTTAGCGTACAGGGGAACCTACGAGCAGTACTTC. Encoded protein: CASSLAYRGTYEQYF.

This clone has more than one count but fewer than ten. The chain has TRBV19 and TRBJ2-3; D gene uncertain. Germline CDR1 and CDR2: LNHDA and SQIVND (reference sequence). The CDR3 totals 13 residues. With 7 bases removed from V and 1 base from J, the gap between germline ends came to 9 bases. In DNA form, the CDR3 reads TGTGCCAGTACCACGACTGGCACAGATACGCAGTATTTT. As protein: CASTTTGTDTQYF.

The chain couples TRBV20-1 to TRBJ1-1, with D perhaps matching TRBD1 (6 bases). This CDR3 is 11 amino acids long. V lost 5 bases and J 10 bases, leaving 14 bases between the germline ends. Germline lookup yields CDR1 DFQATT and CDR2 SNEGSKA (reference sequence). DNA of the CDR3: TGCAGTGCTTTCAACAGGGACGCAGCTTTCTTT. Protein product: CSAFNRDAAFF.

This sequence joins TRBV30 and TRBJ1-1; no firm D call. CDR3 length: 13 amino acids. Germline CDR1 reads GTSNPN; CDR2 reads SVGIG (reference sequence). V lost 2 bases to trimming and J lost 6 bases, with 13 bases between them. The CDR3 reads CAWSRAETAEAFF. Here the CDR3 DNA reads TGTGCCTGGAGTCGTGCAGAAACCGCTGAAGCTTTCTTT.

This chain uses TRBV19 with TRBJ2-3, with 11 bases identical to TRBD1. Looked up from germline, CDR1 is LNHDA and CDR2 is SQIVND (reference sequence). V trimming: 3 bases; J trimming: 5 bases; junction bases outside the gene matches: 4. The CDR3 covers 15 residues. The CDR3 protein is CASSMWGQGGDTQYF. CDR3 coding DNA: TGTGCCAGTAGTATGTGGGGACAGGGGGGAGATACGCAGTATTTT. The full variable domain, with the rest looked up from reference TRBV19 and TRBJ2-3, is DGGITQSPKYLFRKEGQNVTLSCEQNLNHDAMYWYRQDPGQGLRLIYYSQIVNDFQKGDIAEGYSVSREKKESFPLTVTSAQKNPTAFYLCASSMWGQGGDTQYFGPGTRLTVL.

The CDR3: CATDRDRADTF. The CDR3, as DNA: TGTGCCACCGACCGGGACAGGGCTGACACCTTC. The V gene is TRBV12-3 or TRBV12-4, the J gene TRBJ1-2, with 9 bases fitting TRBD1. This CDR3 has 11 amino acids. V gave up 10 bases and J gave up 12 bases; unmatched junction bases: 9.

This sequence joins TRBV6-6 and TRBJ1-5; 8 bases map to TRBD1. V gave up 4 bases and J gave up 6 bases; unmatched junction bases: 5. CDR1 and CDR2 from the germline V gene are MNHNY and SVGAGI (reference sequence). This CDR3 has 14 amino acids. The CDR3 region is CASSSRGRGQPQHF. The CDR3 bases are TGTGCCAGCAGTTCCAGGGGGCGAGGTCAGCCCCAGCATTTT.

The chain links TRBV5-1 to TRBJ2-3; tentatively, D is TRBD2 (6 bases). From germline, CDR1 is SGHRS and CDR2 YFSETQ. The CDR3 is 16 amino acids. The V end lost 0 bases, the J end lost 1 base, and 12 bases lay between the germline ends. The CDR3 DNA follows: TGCGCCAGCAGCTTGGCCCTTAGCGGCGGCACAGATACGCAGTATTTT. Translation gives CASSLALSGGTDTQYF.

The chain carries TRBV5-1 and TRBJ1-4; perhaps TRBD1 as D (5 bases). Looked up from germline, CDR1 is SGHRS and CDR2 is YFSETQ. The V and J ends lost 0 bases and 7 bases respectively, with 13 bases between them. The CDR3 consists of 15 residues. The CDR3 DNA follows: TGCGCCAGCAGCTTGGACTCAGTCGGGGGTGAAAAACTGTTTTTT. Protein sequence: CASSLDSVGGEKLFF.

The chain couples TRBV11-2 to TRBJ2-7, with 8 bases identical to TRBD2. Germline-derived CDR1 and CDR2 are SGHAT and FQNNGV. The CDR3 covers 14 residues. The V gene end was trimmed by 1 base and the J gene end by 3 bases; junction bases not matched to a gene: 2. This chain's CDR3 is CASSLGSGSYEQYF. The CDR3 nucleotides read TGTGCCAGCAGCTTAGGGAGCGGGAGCTACGAGCAGTACTTC.

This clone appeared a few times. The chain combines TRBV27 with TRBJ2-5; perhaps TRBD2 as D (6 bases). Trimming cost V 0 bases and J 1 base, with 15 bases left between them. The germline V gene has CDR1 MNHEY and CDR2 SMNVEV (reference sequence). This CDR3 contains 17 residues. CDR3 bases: TGTGCCAGCAGTTTATCGGCCAGGGAGGTGGTCCAAGAGACCCAGTACTTC. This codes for CASSLSAREVVQETQYF.

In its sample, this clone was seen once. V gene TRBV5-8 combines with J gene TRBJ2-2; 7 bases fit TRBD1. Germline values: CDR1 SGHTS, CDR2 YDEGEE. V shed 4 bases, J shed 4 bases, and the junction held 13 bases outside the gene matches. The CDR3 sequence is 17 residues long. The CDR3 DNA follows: TGTGCCAGCAGCGGAAACAGGGGTAGGGCTGTCACCGGGGAGCTGTTTTTT. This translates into CASSGNRGRAVTGELFF.